This entry concerns a single T cell receptor (beta chain). Its antigen is as yet unknown. Method: immunoSEQ multiplex PCR; TCRdb's copy keeps in-frame clones and lacks some. Among 100,000 to 150,000 clones listed, 90% were seen once. J lost 4 bases, V lost 5 bases, and 13 bases had no gene match. Germline-derived CDR1 and CDR2 are MNHEY and SMNVEV (reference sequence). The CDR3 totals 16 residues. The data were obtained in a study of T cell responses to AZD1222 COVID-19 vaccine. General study findings and limits: White British people made up most donors, females outnumbered males, and clonal diversity was possibly underestimated. Spike-specific TCR breadth and depth grew following two AZD1222 doses.

The receptor was derived from an adult in good health. The sample here was peripheral blood, taken on day 0 of AZD1222 vaccination. This chain connects TRBV27 to TRBJ2-7, with 8 bases fitting TRBD1. Written as DNA, the CDR3 is TGTGCCAGCAGTACGACCGCCGGGACAGGCGGATACGAGCAGTACTTC. It specifies CASSTTAGTGGYEQYF.